These T cell receptor beta chains were read from a single sample in a study of T cells in tumors after PD-1 blockade. The data were produced by immunoSEQ multiplex PCR, yet TCRdb's version contains in-frame clones alone and is incomplete. The sample lists more than 40,000 clones, approximately 80% occurring once. Here the sequenced sample was PBMCs, taken before anti-PD-1 therapy. The receptors shown here come from a human donor with advanced basal cell or squamous cell carcinoma (not recorded which). CDR3s include the opening cysteine and the closing phenylalanine or tryptophan. A D gene is named only where the DNA matches it firmly. The size field is filled for only some rows; it gives once, few, many or a size class.

V gene	clone size	J gene	D gene	CDR3 DNA	CDR3 protein
TRBV28	-	TRBJ2-2	-	TGTGCCGGGGGTCGATACACCGGGGAGCTGTTTTTT	CAGGRYTGELFF
TRBV5-1	-	TRBJ2-3	TRBD1	TGCGCCAGCAGCTGGACGGGACAGGGCACAGATACGCAGTATTTT	CASSWTGQGTDTQYF
TRBV6-1	few	TRBJ2-1	TRBD2	TGTGCCAGCAGTGATGTGATAGCGGGCTCCTCCTACAATGAGCAGTTCTTC	CASSDVIAGSSYNEQFF
TRBV6-1	-	TRBJ1-5	-	TGTGCCAGCAGTGAGCTTACCCGGGCTGATCAGCCCCAGCATTTT	CASSELTRADQPQHF
TRBV5-1	-	TRBJ1-4	-	TGCGCCAGCAAGGGGCCGGAGGCTAATGAAAAACTGTTTTTT	CASKGPEANEKLFF
TRBV2	few	TRBJ2-1	TRBD2	TGTGCCAGCACCGGGACTAGCGGGAGGAGCGAGCAGTTCTTC	CASTGTSGRSEQFF
TRBV2	-	TRBJ2-5	-	TGTGCCAGCAGTGTGCGGGGTAGAGAGACCCAGTACTTC	CASSVRGRETQYF
TRBV18	few	TRBJ2-7	TRBD1	TGTGCCAGCTCCCAAGACAGGGCCTACGAGCAGTACTTC	CASSQDRAYEQYF
TRBV21-1	-	TRBJ2-2	-	TGTGCCAGCAGCCGACGAAACGGGCTAGCCACGAACACCGGGGAGCTGTTTTTT	CASSRRNGLATNTGELFF
TRBV9	-	TRBJ1-3	-	TGTGCCAGCAGCGTAGCTTCGCTAACCTCCACCATATATTTT	CASSVASLTSTIYF
TRBV5-1	-	TRBJ2-1	-	TGCGCCAGCAGCTCGACCGTAGACAGCCACAATGAGCAGTTCTTC	CASSSTVDSHNEQFF
TRBV29-1	-	TRBJ2-7	TRBD1	TGCAGCGGATACGGGACAGGTTTTGGGGAGCAGTACTTC	CSGYGTGFGEQYF
TRBV19	-	TRBJ2-3	-	TGTGCCAGTAGTATTGGGCTAGCAGGACAAGATACGCAGTATTTT	CASSIGLAGQDTQYF
TRBV28	-	TRBJ1-1	-	TGTGCCAGCAGCGGGACGGTTAACACTGAAGCTTTCTTT	CASSGTVNTEAFF
TRBV6-5	-	TRBJ1-1	-	TGTGCCAGCAGCAGTACACAGGCCGAGAACACTGAAGCTTTCTTT	CASSSTQAENTEAFF
TRBV24-1	-	TRBJ2-7	TRBD1	TGTGCCACCAGTGACACCGGGACAGACTACGAGCAGTACTTC	CATSDTGTDYEQYF
TRBV19	-	TRBJ1-1	-	TGTGCCAGTAGTATTGGACAGACAACGAACACTGAAGCTTTCTTT	CASSIGQTTNTEAFF
TRBV6-5	-	TRBJ2-1	-	TGTGCCAGCAGTTACTCGGTTCAGGGGGGCTACAATGAGCAGTTCTTC	CASSYSVQGGYNEQFF
TRBV7-6	-	TRBJ2-2	-	TGTGCCAGCAGCCCAGTGTGGGGAACCGGGGAGCTGTTTTTT	CASSPVWGTGELFF
TRBV13	-	TRBJ2-3	-	TGTGCCAGCAGCCTAACAGGGAGCCACTTGGATACGCAGTATTTT	CASSLTGSHLDTQYF
TRBV12-3/TRBV12-4	few	TRBJ2-1	-	TGTGCCAGCAGCAGGGGCTCCTACAATGAGCAGTTCTTC	CASSRGSYNEQFF
TRBV2	-	TRBJ1-5	-	TGTGCCAGCAAAGAAGGGGCAGGGCAGCCCCAGCATTTT	CASKEGAGQPQHF
TRBV28	-	TRBJ2-1	TRBD2	TGTGCCAGCAGTTTCGCGGGAGGAGAGTTTAATGAGCAGTTCTTC	CASSFAGGEFNEQFF
TRBV10-3	-	TRBJ2-5	TRBD2	TGTGCCATCAGTCCAACTAGCGGTAGACAAGAGACCCAGTACTTC	CAISPTSGRQETQYF